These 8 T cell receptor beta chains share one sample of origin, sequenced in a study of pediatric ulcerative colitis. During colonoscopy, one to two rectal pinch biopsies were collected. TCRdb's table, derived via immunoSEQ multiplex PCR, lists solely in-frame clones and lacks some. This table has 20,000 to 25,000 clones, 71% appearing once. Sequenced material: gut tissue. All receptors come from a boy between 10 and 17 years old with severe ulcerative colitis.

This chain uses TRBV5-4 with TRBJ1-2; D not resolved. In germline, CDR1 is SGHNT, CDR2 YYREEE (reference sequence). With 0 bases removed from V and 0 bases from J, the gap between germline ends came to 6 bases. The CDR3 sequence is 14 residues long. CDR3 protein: CASSLDRANYGYTF. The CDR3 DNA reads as TGTGCCAGCAGCTTGGATCGCGCTAACTATGGCTACACCTTC.

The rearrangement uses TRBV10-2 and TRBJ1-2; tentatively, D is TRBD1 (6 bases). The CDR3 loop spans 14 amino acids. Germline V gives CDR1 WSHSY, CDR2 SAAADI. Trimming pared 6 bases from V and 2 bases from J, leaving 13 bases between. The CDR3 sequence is CASRPGQLNYGYTF. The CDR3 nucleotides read TGCGCCAGCAGGCCAGGACAGTTAAACTATGGCTACACCTTC.

The CDR3 loop reads CASSLSGTGPQRFF. The CDR3 DNA follows: TGTGCCAGCAGCTTATCCGGGACAGGGCCCCAACGGTTCTTC. The gene calls are TRBV5-4 and TRBJ2-1; 9 bases are a match to TRBD1. In germline, CDR1 is SGHNT, CDR2 YYREEE (reference sequence). The CDR3 contains 14 residues. J gave up 15 bases and V 2 bases, and 12 bases lay outside the gene matches.

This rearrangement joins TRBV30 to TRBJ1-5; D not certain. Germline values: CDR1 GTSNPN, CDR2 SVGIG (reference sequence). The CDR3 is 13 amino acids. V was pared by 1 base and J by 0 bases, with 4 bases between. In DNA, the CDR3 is TGTGCCTGGAGTGAAGGTAGCAATCAGCCCCAGCATTTT. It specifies CAWSEGSNQPQHF.

The CDR3 loop reads CSVRKGWESNEQFF. In DNA form, the CDR3 reads TGCAGCGTTCGAAAGGGGTGGGAAAGCAATGAGCAGTTCTTC. The chain uses TRBV29-1 and TRBJ2-1; tentatively, D is TRBD1 (5 bases). Germline V lookup: CDR1 SQVTM, CDR2 ANQGSEA. This CDR3 has 14 amino acids. Trimming pared 5 bases from V and 6 bases from J, leaving 17 bases between.

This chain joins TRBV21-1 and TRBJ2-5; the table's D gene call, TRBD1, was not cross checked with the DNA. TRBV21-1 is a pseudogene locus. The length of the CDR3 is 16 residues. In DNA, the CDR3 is TGTGCCAGCAGCAAACCCCCGACAGGCGACCAAGAGACCCAGTACTTC. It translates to CASSKPPTGDQETQYF.

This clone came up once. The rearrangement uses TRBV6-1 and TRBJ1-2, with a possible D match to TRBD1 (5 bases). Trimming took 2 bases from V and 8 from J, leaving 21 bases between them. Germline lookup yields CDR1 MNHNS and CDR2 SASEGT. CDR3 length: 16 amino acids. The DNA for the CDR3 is TGTGCCAGCAGTGAAATTGGGACGGGAAGGGGACCGGGCTACACCTTC. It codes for CASSEIGTGRGPGYTF.

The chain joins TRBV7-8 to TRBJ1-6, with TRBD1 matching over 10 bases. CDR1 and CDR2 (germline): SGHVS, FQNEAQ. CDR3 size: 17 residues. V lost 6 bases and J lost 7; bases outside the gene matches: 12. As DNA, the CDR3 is TGTGCCAGCAGAAGGGAGGGGGACAGGGGTTTGAATTCACCCCTCCACTTT. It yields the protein CASRREGDRGLNSPLHF.